These 8 T cell receptor beta chains were sequenced from one sample in a study of blood T cell repertoires in COVID-19. Sequencing used immunoSEQ multiplex PCR; TCRdb keeps in-frame clones, though not all of them. The sample lists hundreds of thousands of clones; about 83% were seen once. Sequenced sample: peripheral blood. All receptors come from a woman aged 35 to 49 with active or convalescent COVID-19.

The chain joins TRBV10-1 to TRBJ1-5, with D maybe TRBD1 (5 bases). There are 15 residues in the CDR3. Trimming cost V 6 bases and J 2 bases, with 14 bases left between them. Germline CDR1 and CDR2: WNHNN and SYGVQD (reference sequence). CDR3 loop: CASSPGGKGNQPQHF. As DNA, the CDR3 is TGCGCCAGCAGCCCCGGGGGAAAAGGCAATCAGCCCCAGCATTTT.

This chain connects TRBV7-2 to TRBJ1-2; TRBD1 is a possible D gene (6 bases). Trimming removed 1 base from V and 7 bases from J, with 13 bases in between. The germline V gene encodes CDR1 SGHTA and CDR2 FQGNSA. The CDR3 spans 14 residues. The CDR3 here is CASSLVLQGGGYTF. For the CDR3, the DNA is TGTGCCAGCAGCTTAGTTTTACAGGGCGGTGGCTACACCTTC.

This sequence joins TRBV19 and TRBJ1-4; D is unresolved. Trimming left V 4 bases short and J 13 bases short, with 16 bases between. The CDR3 covers 13 residues. CDR1 is LNHDA and CDR2 is SQIVND in the germline V gene (reference sequence). The CDR3: CASSSTEPLGLFF. Here the CDR3 DNA reads TGTGCCAGTAGTAGCACTGAACCGCTAGGACTGTTTTTT.

The rearrangement links TRBV7-2 to TRBJ2-7, with a tentative D call TRBD1 (6 bases). Germline assignment: CDR1 SGHTA and CDR2 FQGNSA. The CDR3 is made up of 17 amino acids. Trimming stripped 4 bases from V and 5 bases from J, with 24 bases between. Here the CDR3 reads CASSSVRGKAGADEQYF. Written as DNA, the CDR3 is TGTGCCAGCAGCTCGGTTAGGGGGAAGGCAGGGGCGGACGAGCAGTACTTC.

In the case of this clone: The identical CDR3 is also encoded by other nucleotide sequences in the sample. CDR3 sequence reads: CASSLEGGRAGELFF. For the CDR3, the DNA is TGTGCCAGCAGTTTAGAGGGGGGGCGGGCCGGGGAGCTGTTTTTT. The gene calls are TRBV28 and TRBJ2-2, with D tentatively TRBD2 (7 bases). This CDR3 is built from 15 residues. The V gene's germline CDR1 is MDHEN and CDR2 SYDVKM. V was shortened by 2 bases and J by 6 bases, with 13 bases between the two germline ends.

The rearrangement uses TRBV4-1 and TRBJ1-2; 10 nucleotides line up with TRBD1. The CDR3 loop spans 16 amino acids. The germline gives CDR1 MGHRA, CDR2 YSYEKL. V lost 4 bases to trimming and J lost 2 bases; unmatched junction nucleotides: 7. This CDR3 is CASSLLGGQGNYGYTF. CDR3 sequence (DNA): TGCGCCAGCAGCCTACTTGGGGGACAGGGGAACTATGGCTACACCTTC.

This chain connects TRBV3-1 (or the pseudogene TRBV3-2) to TRBJ1-1; possibly TRBD1 for D (5 bases). CDR3 length: 11 amino acids. Per germline, CDR1 LGHDT and CDR2 YNNKEL (reference sequence). Trimming removed 8 bases at V and 4 bases at J, with 8 bases between. The CDR3 region is CASGAVTEAFF. In DNA form, the CDR3 reads TGTGCCAGCGGGGCGGTCACTGAAGCTTTCTTT.

This clone was seen at least ten times. The chain employs TRBV18 and TRBJ1-1; 7 bases match TRBD1. This CDR3 comprises 14 residues. CDR1 and CDR2 (germline): KGHSH, LQKENI. Trimming took 5 bases from V and 3 from J; bases not matched to a gene: 6. CDR3 residues: CASSNTDRDTEAFF. The CDR3 DNA reads as TGTGCCAGCTCAAATACTGACAGGGACACTGAAGCTTTCTTT.